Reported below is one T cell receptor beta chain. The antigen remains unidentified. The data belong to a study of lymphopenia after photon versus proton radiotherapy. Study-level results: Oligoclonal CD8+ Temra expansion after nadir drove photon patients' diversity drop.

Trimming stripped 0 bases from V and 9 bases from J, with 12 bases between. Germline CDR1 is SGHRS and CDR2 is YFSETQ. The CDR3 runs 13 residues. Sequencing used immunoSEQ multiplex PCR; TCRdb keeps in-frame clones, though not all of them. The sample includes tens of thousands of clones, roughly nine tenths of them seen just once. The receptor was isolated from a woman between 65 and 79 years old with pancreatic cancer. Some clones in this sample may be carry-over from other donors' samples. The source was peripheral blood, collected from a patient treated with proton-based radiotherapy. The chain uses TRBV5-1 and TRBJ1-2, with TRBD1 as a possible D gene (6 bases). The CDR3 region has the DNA TGCGCCAGCAGCTTGGGACGGGGGCAGCGCTACACCTTC. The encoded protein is CASSLGRGQRYTF.